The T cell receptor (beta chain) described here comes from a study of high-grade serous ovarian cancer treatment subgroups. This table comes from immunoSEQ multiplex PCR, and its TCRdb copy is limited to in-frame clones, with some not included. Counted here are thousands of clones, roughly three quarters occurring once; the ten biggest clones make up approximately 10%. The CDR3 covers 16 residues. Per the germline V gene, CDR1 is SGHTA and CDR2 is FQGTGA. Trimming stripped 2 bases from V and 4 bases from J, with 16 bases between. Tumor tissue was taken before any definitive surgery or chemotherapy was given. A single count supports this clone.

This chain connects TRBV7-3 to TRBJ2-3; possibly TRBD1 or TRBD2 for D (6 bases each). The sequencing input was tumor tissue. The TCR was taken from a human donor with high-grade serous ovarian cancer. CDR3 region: CASSLGGLGAADTQYF. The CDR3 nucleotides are TGTGCCAGCAGCTTAGGAGGGTTGGGGGCTGCAGATACGCAGTATTTT.